The 29 T cell receptor beta chains below all came from one sample that was sequenced in a study of blood T cell repertoires in COVID-19. Assay: immunoSEQ multiplex PCR; the TCRdb copy retains only in-frame clones and omits some. The sample shows approximately 100,000 clones, 85% of them seen only once. The sequencing sample was made of peripheral blood. The receptors shown here come from a man aged 80 or over with acute or convalescent COVID-19.

This chain joins TRBV11-2 and TRBJ2-7; tentative D call: TRBD2 (5 bases). Germline assignment: CDR1 SGHAT and CDR2 FQNNGV. V was shortened by 5 bases and J by 7 bases, with 18 bases between the two germline ends. This CDR3 contains 14 residues. The CDR3 region is CASSKGARWSEQYF. Written as DNA, the CDR3 is TGTGCCAGCAGCAAGGGAGCTCGCTGGAGTGAGCAGTACTTC.

This chain connects TRBV15 to TRBJ2-1, with a tentative D call TRBD1 (5 bases). Germline V CDR1 and CDR2: LNHNV, YYDKDF (reference sequence). Trimming stripped 3 bases from V and 8 bases from J, with 14 bases between. This CDR3 has 14 amino acids. CDR3 nucleotide sequence: TGTGCCACCAGCAGGGATCTCCAAGGGGATGAGCAGTTCTTC. It yields the protein CATSRDLQGDEQFF.

The chain is built from TRBV3-1 (or the pseudogene TRBV3-2) and TRBJ2-5; D not certain. The CDR3 consists of 14 residues. Trimming took off 4 bases at V and 6 bases at J, with 15 bases between the two ends. The germline gives CDR1 LGHDT, CDR2 YNNKEL (reference sequence). The chain's CDR3 is CASSPGGAQKTQYF. CDR3 DNA: TGTGCCAGCAGCCCCGGCGGAGCCCAGAAGACCCAGTACTTC.

This rearrangement joins TRBV7-8 to TRBJ1-5, with 10 nucleotides matching TRBD1. CDR1 is SGHVS and CDR2 is FQNEAQ in the germline V gene. CDR3 length: 15 residues. V dropped 1 base and J dropped 7; count of bases not matched to a gene: 4. CDR3 sequence (DNA): TGTGCCAGCAGCTTAGAGACAGGGGGCCGGCAGCCCCAGCATTTT. It codes for CASSLETGGRQPQHF.

The chain is built from TRBV7-2 and TRBJ2-5, with 11 bases fitting TRBD2. V lost 3 bases, J lost 6 bases, and 9 bases stayed unmatched. Germline V CDR1 and CDR2: SGHTA, FQGNSA. This CDR3 is built from 16 residues. The CDR3 coding sequence is TGTGCCAGCAGCTTCCCTACTAGCGGGAGAACAAAGACCCAGTACTTC. Protein product: CASSFPTSGRTKTQYF. Based on the CDR3 plus reference TRBV7-2 and TRBJ2-5, the full variable domain is GAGVSQSPSNKVTEKGKDVELRCDPISGHTALYWYRQSLGQGLEFLIYFQGNSAPDKSGLPSDRFSAERTGGSVSTLTIQRTQQEDSAVYLCASSFPTSGRTKTQYFGPGTRLLVL.

The chain uses TRBV18 and TRBJ1-5; TRBD1 aligns across 9 bases. Germline CDR1 is KGHSH and CDR2 is LQKENI. After removal of 4 bases from V and 5 bases from J, the junction contained 9 bases not matched to a gene. This CDR3 region has 16 residues. CDR3 protein: CASSLEGQGTDQPQHF. The CDR3 nucleotides read TGTGCCAGCTCACTTGAGGGACAGGGAACTGATCAGCCCCAGCATTTT.

This chain connects TRBV7-2 to TRBJ2-7, with TRBD2 identical over 7 bases. The length of the CDR3 is 15 residues. Germline values: CDR1 SGHTA, CDR2 FQGNSA. Unmatched junction bases numbered 12, after V lost 5 bases and J lost 5 bases. CDR3 DNA sequence: TGTGCCAGCAGCCCCTCGCGGGGGAGAAACCACGAGCAGTACTTC. Translated, it gives CASSPSRGRNHEQYF.

The J gene is TRBJ2-7, the V gene TRBV5-6, with 11 positions matching TRBD1. Per germline, CDR1 SGHDT and CDR2 YYEEEE. This CDR3 has 14 amino acids. V was pared by 4 bases and J by 4 bases, with 4 bases of the junction left unmatched. The CDR3 DNA reads TGTGCCAGCAGCCCTGGACAGGGGGCTTACGAGCAGTACTTC. This sequence encodes CASSPGQGAYEQYF. The variable domain in full, completed from reference TRBV5-6 and TRBJ2-7, reads DAGVTQSPTHLIKTRGQQVTLRCSPKSGHDTVSWYQQALGQGPQFIFQYYEEEERQRGNFPDRFSGHQFPNYSSELNVNALLLGDSALYLCASSPGQGAYEQYFGPGTRLTVT.

This chain uses TRBV12-3 or TRBV12-4 with TRBJ2-3; D not resolved. The V gene lost 6 bases and the J gene lost 0 bases, with 7 bases spanning the gap. The CDR3 contains 13 residues. CDR3 amino acids: CASRTTSTDTQYF. The DNA for the CDR3 is TGTGCCAGCAGAACGACTAGCACAGATACGCAGTATTTT.

This rearrangement joins TRBV5-4 to TRBJ2-3; TRBD1 matches 10 bases. CDR1 and CDR2 from the germline V gene are SGHNT and YYREEE (reference sequence). The CDR3 sequence is 14 residues long. Trimming at V came to 3 bases and at J to 5 bases, leaving 3 bases not matched to a gene. The DNA of the CDR3 is TGTGCCAGCAGCTCCGGACAGGGGGGAGATACGCAGTATTTT. Residues: CASSSGQGGDTQYF.

The chain recombines TRBV7-3 with TRBJ2-1, with 12 positions matching TRBD2. Germline values: CDR1 SGHTA, CDR2 FQGTGA. With 1 base clipped from V and 5 bases from J, the junction kept 6 bases outside the gene matches. The CDR3 covers 17 residues. CDR3 coding DNA: TGTGCCAGCAGCTTAAGGGCTAGCGGGAGGGCAAACAATGAGCAGTTCTTC. Translation: CASSLRASGRANNEQFF.

This sequence joins TRBV9 and TRBJ2-3, with TRBD1 as a possible D gene (6 bases). The germline V and J ends were trimmed by 0 bases and 10 bases, with 21 bases remaining between them. CDR3 length equals 16 residues. From germline, CDR1 is SGDLS and CDR2 YYNGEE. The CDR3 DNA reads as TGTGCCAGCAGCGTAGAACCCCAAGGCTCTCCAGGGGCGCAGTATTTT. Translation gives CASSVEPQGSPGAQYF.

The chain uses TRBV27 and TRBJ2-7, with 7 bases lining up with TRBD1. CDR1 and CDR2 from the germline V gene are MNHEY and SMNVEV (reference sequence). CDR3 length: 16 residues. After removal of 4 bases from V and 3 bases from J, the junction contained 12 bases not matched to a gene. The chain's CDR3 is CASSSLTGYRIYEQYF. DNA for the CDR3: TGTGCCAGCAGTTCCCTGACAGGGTATCGGATCTACGAGCAGTACTTC.

The chain couples TRBV10-3 to TRBJ1-2, with D possibly TRBD1 on 6 matching bases. V dropped 10 bases and J dropped 0 bases, with 18 bases sitting between them. This CDR3 region has 15 residues. CDR1 is ENHRY, CDR2 SYGVKD, per germline. DNA of the CDR3: TGTGCCACCTTTGACAGGCGGTTGTCTAACTATGGCTACACCTTC. Residues: CATFDRRLSNYGYTF.

The V call is TRBV6-5, the J call TRBJ2-5, with TRBD1 matching over 9 bases. The CDR3 is made up of 14 amino acids. Trimming removed 8 bases from V and 3 bases from J; junction bases left unmatched: 7. The germline V gene encodes CDR1 MNHEY and CDR2 SVGAGI. The CDR3 bases are TGTGCCAGCGGAGGTCGGGACAGGGAAGAGACCCAGTACTTC. This encodes CASGGRDREETQYF.

This chain uses TRBV6-5 with TRBJ1-2; TRBD1 matches 9 bases. Germline V lookup: CDR1 MNHEY, CDR2 SVGAGI. V gave up 4 bases and J gave up 7 bases; unmatched junction bases: 13. The CDR3 totals 16 residues. CDR3 loop: CASSWKQGATVGGYTF. CDR3 DNA: TGTGCCAGCAGTTGGAAACAGGGGGCCACGGTGGGTGGCTACACCTTC.

The chain employs TRBV27 and TRBJ2-7; 8 bases match TRBD2. The trim removed 8 bases at V and 3 bases at J, leaving 15 bases unmatched. CDR3 length: 16 residues. Germline-derived CDR1 and CDR2 are MNHEY and SMNVEV (reference sequence). In nucleotides, the CDR3 is TGTGCCAGCCACCGGGGGGGTAGCGGACTAGACTACGAGCAGTACTTC. It specifies CASHRGGSGLDYEQYF.

The chain joins TRBV6-5 to TRBJ1-2, with 9 bases that match TRBD1. The CDR3 spans 13 residues. Looked up from germline, CDR1 is MNHEY and CDR2 is SVGAGI. V gave up 6 bases and J gave up 8 bases; unmatched junction bases: 7. For the CDR3, the DNA is TGTGCCAGCAGCCGACAGGGGGTCGAGGGCTACACCTTC. Protein: CASSRQGVEGYTF.

V usage is TRBV6-2 or TRBV6-3 and J usage is TRBJ2-3; 11 nucleotides match TRBD2. The length of the CDR3 is 17 residues. Per the germline V gene, CDR1 is MNHEY and CDR2 is SVGEGT. Trimming at V came to 5 bases and at J to 4 bases, leaving 11 bases not matched to a gene. CDR3: CASSPNPLAGVADTQYF. The CDR3 coding sequence is TGTGCCAGCAGTCCCAACCCACTAGCGGGAGTCGCAGATACGCAGTATTTT.

The chain couples TRBV10-3 to TRBJ1-4; 8 bases are shared with TRBD1. The CDR3 length is 13 residues. The V gene end was trimmed by 7 bases and the J gene end by 8 bases; junction bases not matched to a gene: 6. Germline V CDR1 and CDR2: ENHRY, SYGVKD. The CDR3 reads CAITKGQGEKLFF. The CDR3 bases are TGTGCCATCACCAAAGGACAGGGAGAAAAACTGTTTTTT.

The chain combines TRBV7-3 with TRBJ2-3; possibly TRBD2 for D (5 bases). CDR1 SGHTA and CDR2 FQGTGA come from the germline V gene. The CDR3 consists of 13 residues. With 5 bases removed from V and 6 bases from J, the gap between germline ends came to 12 bases. CDR3: CASSAFVADTQYF. CDR3 in DNA: TGTGCCAGCAGCGCATTCGTAGCGGATACGCAGTATTTT.

The chain employs TRBV4-1 and TRBJ2-7; tentatively, D is TRBD2 (7 bases). CDR1 and CDR2 (germline): MGHRA, YSYEKL. CDR3 length: 17 amino acids. V lost 3 bases to trimming and J lost 0 bases, with 18 bases between them. The CDR3 region is CASSHLGGGRSSYEQYF. CDR3 nucleotides: TGCGCCAGCAGCCATTTGGGGGGGGGCAGGAGCTCCTACGAGCAGTACTTC.

The chain joins TRBV28 to TRBJ1-1; D is unclear. V lost 6 bases to trimming and J lost 1 base, with 9 bases between them. Germline V gives CDR1 MDHEN, CDR2 SYDVKM. CDR3 size: 13 residues. The CDR3 bases are TGTGCCAGCAGGGCGGTGGGGAACACTGAAGCTTTCTTT. Translated: CASRAVGNTEAFF. Using reference TRBV28 and TRBJ1-1 for the parts outside the CDR3, the full variable domain is DVKVTQSSRYLVKRTGEKVFLECVQDMDHENMFWYRQDPGLGLRLIYFSYDVKMKEKGDIPEGYSVSREKKERFSLILESASTNQTSMYLCASRAVGNTEAFFGQGTRLTVV.

The CDR3 reads CAISEYPGLAARGNEQFF. For the CDR3, the DNA is TGTGCCATCAGTGAGTATCCGGGACTAGCCGCCCGAGGGAATGAGCAGTTCTTC. The rearrangement joins TRBV10-3 to TRBJ2-1; 9 bases agree with TRBD2. CDR1 and CDR2 (germline): ENHRY, SYGVKD. The CDR3 loop spans 18 amino acids. V was pared by 1 base and J by 7 bases, with 14 bases of the junction left unmatched.

This chain links TRBV27 with TRBJ1-5; D is perhaps TRBD1 (6 bases). The CDR3 covers 14 residues. Germline V gene lookup returns CDR1 MNHEY and CDR2 SMNVEV (reference sequence). V shed 1 base and J shed 5 bases, with 9 bases lying between them. The CDR3 spells CASSLFSGDQPQHF. Written as DNA, the CDR3 is TGTGCCAGCAGTTTATTCTCAGGGGATCAGCCCCAGCATTTT.

V and J are TRBV5-1 and TRBJ2-1; TRBD2 might be the D (7 bases). Per the germline V gene, CDR1 is SGHRS and CDR2 is YFSETQ. V was pared by 2 bases and J by 0 bases, with 9 bases between. The CDR3 totals 15 residues. CDR3 DNA: TGCGCCAGCAGCTTAGGGGGGGGCTCCTACAATGAGCAGTTCTTC. Translation gives CASSLGGGSYNEQFF.

V and J are TRBV7-2 and TRBJ2-7; D may be TRBD2 (6 bases). This CDR3 is built from 15 residues. With 7 bases removed from V and 3 bases from J, the gap between germline ends came to 19 bases. The germline CDR1 and CDR2 sequences are SGHTA and FQGNSA. CDR3 bases: TGTGCCAGCACAACCGATGGGGGGTTGGGCTACGAGCAGTACTTC. Protein sequence: CASTTDGGLGYEQYF.

This chain links TRBV5-6 with TRBJ2-2; 7 bases agree with TRBD1. Per germline, CDR1 SGHDT and CDR2 YYEEEE. This CDR3 contains 16 residues. V lost 1 base and J lost 2; bases outside the gene matches: 5. The CDR3 coding sequence is TGTGCCAGCAGCTTGCTTCGACAGGGTAACACCGGGGAGCTGTTTTTT. Translating gives CASSLLRQGNTGELFF.

The rearrangement links TRBV4-3 to TRBJ2-6; 11 positions match TRBD2. From germline, CDR1 is LGHNA and CDR2 YSLEER. The CDR3 is 18 residues long. Germline trimming cut 3 bases from V and 0 bases from J; bases unmatched to any gene: 4. CDR3 nucleotide sequence: TGCGCCAGCAGCCACGGCGGGACTAGCGGCTCTGGGGCCAACGTCCTGACTTTC. This encodes CASSHGGTSGSGANVLTF.